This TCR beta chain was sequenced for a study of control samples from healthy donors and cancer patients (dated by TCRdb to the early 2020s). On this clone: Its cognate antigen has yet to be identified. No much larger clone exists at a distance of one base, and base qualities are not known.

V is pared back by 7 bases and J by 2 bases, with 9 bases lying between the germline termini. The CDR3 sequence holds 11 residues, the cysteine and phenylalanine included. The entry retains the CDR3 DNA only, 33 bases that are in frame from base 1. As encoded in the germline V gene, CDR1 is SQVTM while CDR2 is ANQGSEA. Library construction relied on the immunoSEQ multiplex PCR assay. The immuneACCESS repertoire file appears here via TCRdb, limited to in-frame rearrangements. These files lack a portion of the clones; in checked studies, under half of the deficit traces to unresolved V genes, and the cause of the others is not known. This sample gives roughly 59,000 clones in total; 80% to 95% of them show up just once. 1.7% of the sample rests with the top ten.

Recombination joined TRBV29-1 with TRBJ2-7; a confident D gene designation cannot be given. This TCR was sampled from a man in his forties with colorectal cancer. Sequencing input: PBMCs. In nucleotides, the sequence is TGCAGCGGCACGAATACCTACGAGCAGTACTTC. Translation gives CSGTNTYEQYF.